Listed here are 21 T cell receptor beta chains from one sample, sequenced in a study of blood T cell repertoires in COVID-19. The data were produced by immunoSEQ multiplex PCR, yet TCRdb's version contains in-frame clones alone and is incomplete. Of around 310,000 clones in the sample, roughly 89% are singletons; the top ten hold around 0.97%. Sequences were obtained from peripheral blood. These receptors were taken from a woman between 35 and 50 years old with COVID-19, enrolled during active disease.

The chain recombines TRBV10-1 with TRBJ2-2; D gene uncertain. CDR1 is WNHNN, CDR2 SYGVQD, per germline (reference sequence). The V gene lost 1 base and the J gene lost 6 bases, with 21 bases spanning the gap. The CDR3 has 18 amino acids. The CDR3 spells CASSELAGTILLPGELFF. Here the CDR3 DNA reads TGCGCCAGCAGTGAGTTGGCAGGCACCATACTGCTCCCCGGGGAGCTGTTTTTT.

The V and J genes are TRBV10-3 and TRBJ2-1, with 9 bases aligning to TRBD2. With 3 bases clipped from V and 4 bases from J, the junction kept 4 bases outside the gene matches. The CDR3 runs to 15 residues. Germline CDR1 ENHRY, CDR2 SYGVKD. The CDR3 loop is CAISERTSVYNEQFF. CDR3 in DNA: TGTGCCATCAGTGAAAGGACTAGCGTTTACAATGAGCAGTTCTTC.

V is TRBV27 and J is TRBJ2-1; maybe TRBD2 (7 bases). CDR1 is MNHEY and CDR2 is SMNVEV in the germline V gene (reference sequence). Trimming took 4 bases from V and 7 from J, leaving 23 bases between them. This CDR3 is built from 17 residues. The CDR3 nucleotides are TGTGCCAGCAGTTCCCCGGGGGCGGGAGTTCCTTTTAATGAGCAGTTCTTC. Translating it yields CASSSPGAGVPFNEQFF.

The chain joins TRBV16 to TRBJ1-1; the D is unclear. Trimming shortened V by 0 bases and J by 4 bases, and 12 bases separated the two germline ends. This CDR3 spans 15 amino acids. The germline gives CDR1 KGHSY, CDR2 FQNENV. CDR3 nucleotides: TGTGCCAGCAGCCAATCGATGGGGAGTGGCACTGAAGCTTTCTTT. Translation gives CASSQSMGSGTEAFF.

The rearrangement joins TRBV5-1 to TRBJ2-3; 9 positions agree with TRBD2. Germline values: CDR1 SGHRS, CDR2 YFSETQ. The CDR3 length is 15 residues. With V trimmed by 2 bases and J by 5 bases, 6 bases remained unmatched. The CDR3 coding sequence is TGCGCCAGCAGCTTCCCTAGCGGGGCGGTAGATACGCAGTATTTT. It yields the protein CASSFPSGAVDTQYF.

The genes are TRBV18 and TRBJ2-1, with D possibly TRBD1 on 6 matching bases. Germline lookup yields CDR1 KGHSH and CDR2 LQKENI. The CDR3 has 13 residues. Between the trimmed V and J ends, which lost 6 bases and 6 bases, there was a span of 12 bases. The CDR3 reads CASSVTGINEQFF. CDR3 bases: TGTGCCAGCTCCGTAACAGGGATCAATGAGCAGTTCTTC.

The chain couples TRBV28 to TRBJ1-3, with D unresolved. The germline V and J ends were trimmed by 4 bases and 14 bases, with 12 bases remaining between them. Germline V gene lookup returns CDR1 MDHEN and CDR2 SYDVKM. This CDR3 comprises 11 residues. CDR3 sequence (DNA): TGTGCCAGCAGTTCAAATATGGCCGTATATTTT. Its protein is CASSSNMAVYF.

This rearrangement joins TRBV7-3 to TRBJ2-1; D possibly corresponds to TRBD1 (5 bases). Germline CDR1 reads SGHTA; CDR2 reads FQGTGA. Trimming took off 5 bases at V and 8 bases at J, with 13 bases between the two ends. The CDR3 contains 13 residues. In DNA, the CDR3 is TGTGCCAGCAGCCTAGGGGCCGAAGATGAGCAGTTCTTC. The encoded protein is CASSLGAEDEQFF.

The V call is TRBV7-9, the J call TRBJ1-2, with 9 bases fitting TRBD1. With 4 bases clipped from V and 6 bases from J, the junction kept 9 bases outside the gene matches. The CDR3 is 15 amino acids. Germline-derived CDR1 and CDR2 are SEHNR and FQNEAQ (reference sequence). For the CDR3, the DNA is TGTGCCAGCAGCTCGTCCGGGACAGGGAGGAATGGCTACACCTTC. Translating it yields CASSSSGTGRNGYTF.

The rearrangement uses TRBV27 and TRBJ2-7, with D possibly TRBD1 on 7 matching bases. The germline CDR1 and CDR2 sequences are MNHEY and SMNVEV (reference sequence). Trimming cost V 0 bases and J 2 bases, with 11 bases left between them. This CDR3 has 15 residues. The CDR3 protein is CASSLSRGTAYEQYF. DNA of the CDR3: TGTGCCAGCAGTTTATCACGCGGGACAGCCTACGAGCAGTACTTC.

CDR3 nucleotides: TGTGCCAGCAGTCTACAGGGTACCAATCAGCCCCAGCATTTT. Amino acids: CASSLQGTNQPQHF. This chain uses TRBV2 with TRBJ1-5, with D possibly matching TRBD1 (6 bases). The ends were cut back, 5 bases at V and 3 bases at J, with 11 bases in the middle. Per germline, CDR1 SNHLY and CDR2 FYNNEI. The CDR3 loop spans 14 amino acids.

V is TRBV5-1 and J is TRBJ1-3, with D possibly TRBD1 on 5 matching bases. Trimming took 4 bases from V and 1 from J, leaving 18 bases between them. Germline V lookup: CDR1 SGHRS, CDR2 YFSETQ. CDR3 length: 17 residues. The CDR3 reads CASSLQIGRGSGNTIYF. For the CDR3, the DNA is TGCGCCAGCAGCCTTCAAATTGGTCGGGGGTCTGGAAACACCATATATTTT.

This clone has more than one count but fewer than ten. The chain is built from TRBV6-5 and TRBJ2-6; a possible D gene is TRBD2 (6 bases). The V end lost 0 bases, the J end lost 0 bases, and 6 bases lay between the germline ends. This CDR3 has 16 amino acids. Looked up from germline, CDR1 is MNHEY and CDR2 is SVGAGI. The CDR3 DNA reads as TGTGCCAGCAGTTACTCTAGCGGCTCTGGGGCCAACGTCCTGACTTTC. This gives the protein CASSYSSGSGANVLTF.

The chain employs TRBV4-3 and TRBJ2-1; maybe TRBD2 (7 bases). This CDR3 spans 14 amino acids. V lost 2 bases to trimming and J lost 10 bases, with 15 bases between them. From germline, CDR1 is LGHNA and CDR2 YSLEER. Here the CDR3 DNA reads TGCGCCAGCAGCCAACTATCAGGGGAGGGCGAGCAGTTCTTC. Translation gives CASSQLSGEGEQFF.

This clone was counted between two and nine times. This chain links TRBV28 with TRBJ1-1; unclear D gene. V gave up 9 bases and J gave up 3 bases, with 17 bases separating them. The CDR3 spans 14 residues. The germline CDR1 and CDR2 sequences are MDHEN and SYDVKM. The CDR3 region is CASLRRPSYTEAFF. CDR3 sequence (DNA): TGTGCCAGTCTAAGGAGGCCTTCCTACACTGAAGCTTTCTTT. The variable domain in full, with the rest retrieved from reference TRBV28 and TRBJ1-1, is DVKVTQSSRYLVKRTGEKVFLECVQDMDHENMFWYRQDPGLGLRLIYFSYDVKMKEKGDIPEGYSVSREKKERFSLILESASTNQTSMYLCASLRRPSYTEAFFGQGTRLTVV.

The rearrangement joins TRBV28 to TRBJ2-7; tentative D call: TRBD2 (6 bases). CDR1 is MDHEN, CDR2 SYDVKM, per germline. The V gene lost 8 bases and the J gene lost 0 bases, with 17 bases spanning the gap. The CDR3 runs to 15 residues. In DNA form, the CDR3 reads TGTGCCAGCGTCAGGCCGGGGGACCCCTCCTACGAGCAGTACTTC. This sequence encodes CASVRPGDPSYEQYF.

The CDR3 loop is CASRRSTGVEQFF. Here the CDR3 DNA reads TGTGCCAGCAGAAGATCGACAGGGGTTGAGCAGTTCTTC. This chain connects TRBV12-3 or TRBV12-4 to TRBJ2-1; 8 nucleotides agree with TRBD1. This CDR3 contains 13 residues. After removal of 6 bases from V and 9 bases from J, the junction contained 7 bases not matched to a gene.

The rearrangement uses TRBV29-1 and TRBJ2-7; TRBD2 matches 7 bases. The CDR3 runs to 12 residues. CDR1 is SQVTM and CDR2 is ANQGSEA in the germline V gene. V was pared by 8 bases and J by 4 bases, with 8 bases of the junction left unmatched. Written as DNA, the CDR3 is TGCAGCCAAGGACTAGGCCCATACGAGCAGTACTTC. This sequence encodes CSQGLGPYEQYF.

The rearrangement joins TRBV28 to TRBJ1-1; D might be TRBD1 (5 bases). This CDR3 spans 13 amino acids. The germline V gene has CDR1 MDHEN and CDR2 SYDVKM. Trimming took off 6 bases at V and 9 bases at J, with 17 bases between the two ends. CDR3 coding DNA: TGTGCCAGCAGCTTTTCGGGTGGGGCCAAAGCTTTCTTT. It encodes CASSFSGGAKAFF.

The chain recombines TRBV6-1 with TRBJ1-6; weak D call: TRBD1 (5 bases). The CDR3 has 16 residues. CDR1 and CDR2 (germline): MNHNS, SASEGT. Trimming cost V 4 bases and J 0 bases, with 10 bases left between them. In DNA, the CDR3 is TGTGCCAGCAGTGCACCGGGGGGCTCCTATAATTCACCCCTCCACTTT. Protein product: CASSAPGGSYNSPLHF.

The V and J genes are TRBV24-1 and TRBJ2-5, with D perhaps TRBD2 (5 bases). V was shortened by 4 bases and J by 1 base, with 12 bases between the two germline ends. The germline V gene encodes CDR1 KGHDR and CDR2 SFDVKD. The CDR3 extends over 15 amino acids. The CDR3 sequence is CATSDPTSFQETQYF. The CDR3, as DNA: TGTGCCACCAGTGACCCTACTAGTTTCCAAGAGACCCAGTACTTC.